The 6 T cell receptor beta chains below were found in one sample sequenced in a study of blood T cell repertoires in COVID-19. Assay: immunoSEQ multiplex PCR; the TCRdb copy retains only in-frame clones and omits some. The sample has about 260,000 clones, more than 70% seen once. Sequenced sample: PBMCs or T cells enriched from blood (not recorded which). The receptors here all came from a woman aged 40-49 years with acute COVID-19.

This chain uses TRBV9 with TRBJ2-3, with 13 bases fitting TRBD2. J lost 4 bases, V lost 0 bases, and 8 bases had no gene match. Germline V lookup: CDR1 SGDLS, CDR2 YYNGEE. The CDR3 length is 18 residues. CDR3 sequence reads: CASSVEGLAGSEADTQYF. DNA of the CDR3: TGTGCCAGCAGCGTAGAGGGACTAGCGGGAAGTGAGGCAGATACGCAGTATTTT.

The chain carries TRBV6-5 and TRBJ1-1; a possible D gene is TRBD1 (5 bases). With 0 bases removed from V and 5 bases from J, the gap between germline ends came to 13 bases. The CDR3 runs to 15 residues. CDR1 and CDR2 from the germline V gene are MNHEY and SVGAGI. This chain's CDR3 is CASSYSRSKGTEAFF. CDR3 coding DNA: TGTGCCAGCAGTTACTCGAGGTCCAAGGGGACTGAAGCTTTCTTT.

The chain employs TRBV24-1 and TRBJ2-1; 10 bases map to TRBD2. J lost 6 bases, V lost 6 bases, and 4 bases had no gene match. This CDR3 has 14 amino acids. Germline CDR1 and CDR2: KGHDR and SFDVKD. The CDR3 here is CATSPSGRVNEQFF. DNA of the CDR3: TGTGCCACCAGTCCCAGCGGGAGGGTCAATGAGCAGTTCTTC.

The rearrangement uses TRBV7-2 and TRBJ2-2; D is uncertain. Germline lookup yields CDR1 SGHTA and CDR2 FQGNSA. V gave up 5 bases and J gave up 4 bases, with 14 bases separating them. This CDR3 comprises 15 residues. Here the CDR3 DNA reads TGTGCCAGCAGCCTCCGAAGCTTACTCACCGGGGAGCTGTTTTTT. As protein: CASSLRSLLTGELFF. The full variable domain, with the rest looked up from reference TRBV7-2 and TRBJ2-2, is GAGVSQSPSNKVTEKGKDVELRCDPISGHTALYWYRQSLGQGLEFLIYFQGNSAPDKSGLPSDRFSAERTGGSVSTLTIQRTQQEDSAVYLCASSLRSLLTGELFFGEGSRLTVL.

The rearrangement joins TRBV6-5 to TRBJ1-1; 8 bases fit TRBD1. This CDR3 has 13 amino acids. The junction had 11 bases not matched to a gene; V was cut back by 10 bases and J by 7 bases. The germline V gene encodes CDR1 MNHEY and CDR2 SVGAGI. The CDR3 bases are TGTGCCATAGGGGACAGGACGGTCGGTGAAGCTTTCTTT. Its translation: CAIGDRTVGEAFF.

The chain has TRBV19 and TRBJ2-1; 9 nucleotides align to TRBD2. The V and J ends lost 5 bases and 7 bases, in that order; junction bases with no gene match: 12. Germline V gene lookup returns CDR1 LNHDA and CDR2 SQIVND (reference sequence). The CDR3 extends over 16 amino acids. CDR3 loop: CASSDIGGRGRNEQFF. CDR3 sequence (DNA): TGTGCCAGTAGTGACATAGGCGGGAGGGGGAGGAATGAGCAGTTCTTC.